The present T cell receptor beta chain was sequenced within a study of blood T cells in healthy people across ages. Whole-study findings and limits: Versus aged donors, long-lived donors had higher diversity and more naive CD4+ cells.

The second PCR ran roughly 6 to 11 cycles with a sample-barcoded 5' primer and J-beta primers. Template switching added a 12-random-nucleotide identifier to every cDNA molecule. One entry per CDR3 protein, called by TCRdb with MiXCR from the 5' RACE reads. This table holds 920,000 or so distinct CDR3 sequences, 45% found once. This clonotype has just a few counts. No antigen is known for it. V shed 6 bases and J 3 bases; nucleotides not matched to a gene: 5. There are 14 residues in the CDR3. CDR1 is MNHEY, CDR2 SVGEGT, per germline. Sequenced input: blood. The chain joins TRBV6-2 or TRBV6-3 to TRBJ2-7, with TRBD2 identical over 10 bases. The sequence was collected from a woman aged 55-75 years in good health. CDR3 bases: TGTGCCAGCAGAGATAGCGGGGGGTTCTACGAGCAGTACTTC. Translating it yields CASRDSGGFYEQYF.